The source of this T cell receptor (beta chain) is a study of immune cell composition in non-small cell lung cancer. Study context: Lung adenocarcinoma or squamous carcinoma made up most tumours.

Details on this clone: Its antigen is as yet unknown.

Study findings and constraints: Squamous carcinomas (around 80%) more often had tumour-associated clones >0.5% than adenocarcinomas (around 33%).

With V trimmed by 5 bases and J by 15 bases, 11 bases remained unmatched. This CDR3 contains 13 residues. Germline V gene lookup returns CDR1 SGHTA and CDR2 FQGTGA. Measured with immunoSEQ multiplex PCR; TCRdb has only the in-frame clones, and not every one. The table shows about 2,900 clones, with around 75% occurring only once. The sequenced material came from lung tumor tissue. This TCR derives from a human donor with non-small cell lung cancer. The V and J genes are TRBV7-3 and TRBJ2-1, with 9 positions matching TRBD2. DNA for the CDR3: TGTGCCAGCAGCCCAAGGGCGGGGGGGATTTCGTTCTTC. This translates into CASSPRAGGISFF.